This entry lists 10 T cell receptor beta chains sequenced from one sample in a study of cytomegalovirus exposure and HLA in healthy donors. PCR primers comprised 60 Vbeta and 13 Jbeta primers. Assay used: immunoSEQ multiplex PCR; TCRdb lists only in-frame clones, some missing. Among 110,000 to 150,000 clones listed, about 79% were seen once. Sequenced: PBMCs. Receptors were obtained from a young woman in good health and CMV-seronegative.

The rearrangement uses TRBV7-6 and TRBJ1-2; the D is unclear. Per germline, CDR1 SGHVS and CDR2 FNYEAQ. V was cut by 3 bases and J by 0 bases, with 11 bases left in between. CDR3 length: 15 amino acids. The DNA for the CDR3 is TGTGCCAGCAGCTTTGGGCAGCCAGCTAACTATGGCTACACCTTC. It translates to CASSFGQPANYGYTF.

This clone showed up just a few times. The chain is built from TRBV7-6 and TRBJ2-3; D is uncertain. Trimming left V 1 base short and J 2 bases short, with 13 bases between. This CDR3 spans 16 amino acids. The germline V gene has CDR1 SGHVS and CDR2 FNYEAQ. CDR3 bases: TGTGCCAGCAGCTTAGGAGATGATGTCAACACAGATACGCAGTATTTT. Its protein product is CASSLGDDVNTDTQYF.

This clone came up once. V is TRBV5-5 and J is TRBJ2-6; D gene unclear. Between the trimmed V and J ends, which lost 1 base and 10 bases, there was a span of 9 bases. Germline V gene data show CDR1 as SGHKS and CDR2 as YYEKEE (reference sequence). This CDR3 contains 13 residues. CDR3 loop: CASSLKGGNVLTF. DNA of the CDR3: TGTGCCAGCAGCTTGAAAGGCGGAAACGTCCTGACTTTC.

V gene TRBV4-3 combines with J gene TRBJ1-2; D remains ambiguous. This CDR3 spans 17 amino acids. Per the germline V gene, CDR1 is LGHNA and CDR2 is YSLEER. The V gene lost 0 bases and the J gene lost 11 bases, with 25 bases spanning the gap. The CDR3 loop reads CASSQDTEGPGYARYTF. The CDR3 bases are TGCGCCAGCAGCCAAGATACCGAGGGCCCGGGCTATGCGAGGTACACCTTC.

CDR3 sequence: CASSSDWTGSYNEQFF. The CDR3 DNA reads TGTGCCAGTAGTTCCGATTGGACAGGCTCCTACAATGAGCAGTTCTTC. V and J are TRBV19 and TRBJ2-1, with TRBD1 matching over 7 bases. The CDR3 totals 16 residues. The germline V gene has CDR1 LNHDA and CDR2 SQIVND (reference sequence). The V and J ends lost 5 bases and 0 bases, in that order; junction bases with no gene match: 7.

This clone was counted a few times. The chain combines TRBV6-6 with TRBJ2-1; the match to TRBD2 covers 12 bases. V trimming: 6 bases; J trimming: 4 bases; junction bases outside the gene matches: 4. Germline V gene sequence: CDR1 MNHNY, CDR2 SVGAGI (reference sequence). This CDR3 has 15 residues. CDR3 DNA: TGTGCCAGCAGAGGACTAGCGGGGCGTTACAATGAGCAGTTCTTC. Amino acid sequence: CASRGLAGRYNEQFF.

The table lists this clone with a few counts. J is TRBJ2-3 and V is TRBV5-4; 9 bases agree with TRBD2. This CDR3 spans 15 amino acids. V was clipped by 3 bases and J by 2 bases; unmatched bases: 4. Germline V lookup: CDR1 SGHNT, CDR2 YYREEE (reference sequence). CDR3 sequence: CASSSGLASTDTQYF. The CDR3 bases are TGTGCCAGCAGCTCGGGACTAGCCTCCACAGATACGCAGTATTTT.

This chain joins TRBV5-1 and TRBJ2-3; D is perhaps TRBD1 (6 bases). Germline CDR1 and CDR2: SGHRS and YFSETQ. V was pared by 3 bases and J by 3 bases, with 14 bases between. The CDR3 is made up of 15 amino acids. The CDR3 reads CASSSGTRGTDTQYF. The CDR3 nucleotides are TGCGCCAGCAGCTCCGGGACAAGGGGAACAGATACGCAGTATTTT.

V usage is TRBV29-1 and J usage is TRBJ2-5, with a weak D call TRBD2 (5 bases). V was clipped by 7 bases and J by 5 bases, with 11 bases between them. This CDR3 has 11 residues. CDR1 is SQVTM and CDR2 is ANQGSEA in the germline V gene. CDR3: CSAGIGETQYF. CDR3 in DNA: TGCAGCGCCGGGATCGGGGAGACCCAGTACTTC.

The rearrangement uses TRBV15 and TRBJ2-2, with TRBD1 identical over 7 bases. After removal of 5 bases from V and 4 bases from J, the junction contained 10 bases not matched to a gene. CDR1 and CDR2 (germline): LNHNV, YYDKDF (reference sequence). The CDR3 is 16 amino acids. In DNA, the CDR3 is TGTGCCACCAGCCCCGAGCCAGGGACAGTCACCGGGGAGCTGTTTTTT. Translation gives CATSPEPGTVTGELFF.